One and the same sample provided the 3 T cell receptor beta chains below, sequenced in a study of T cell responses to AZD1222 COVID-19 vaccine. Assay: immunoSEQ multiplex PCR; the TCRdb copy retains only in-frame clones and omits some. The data hold 140,000 to 150,000 clones, with around nine tenths observed a single time. Sequencing was performed on peripheral blood, taken on day 0 of MenACWY control vaccination. The receptors derive from an adult in good health.

The chain joins TRBV25-1 to TRBJ2-5; 7 nucleotides match TRBD1. Germline V gene data show CDR1 as MGHDK and CDR2 as SYGVNS. The J segment lost 5 bases and the V segment lost 9 bases, leaving 12 bases of the junction unmatched. This CDR3 has 14 amino acids. The CDR3 protein is CASSTGTEWETQYF. CDR3 nucleotides: TGTGCCAGTTCCACCGGGACAGAATGGGAGACCCAGTACTTC.

The chain recombines TRBV5-4 with TRBJ2-1; 9 bases line up with TRBD2. J lost 3 bases, V lost 0 bases, and 4 bases had no gene match. Per the germline V gene, CDR1 is SGHNT and CDR2 is YYREEE (reference sequence). The CDR3 extends over 16 amino acids. CDR3 bases: TGTGCCAGCAGCTTGGTCGCTAGCGGGGTCTACAATGAGCAGTTCTTC. Translated: CASSLVASGVYNEQFF.

The chain couples TRBV7-8 to TRBJ1-5; TRBD1 agrees at 11 bases. Per the germline V gene, CDR1 is SGHVS and CDR2 is FQNEAQ. The CDR3 loop spans 17 amino acids. Unmatched junction bases numbered 2, after V lost 0 bases and J lost 1 base. The CDR3 loop is CASSLARTGGSNQPQHF. CDR3 sequence (DNA): TGTGCCAGCAGCTTAGCAAGGACAGGGGGCAGCAATCAGCCCCAGCATTTT.